Below, 32 T cell receptor beta chains from the same sample are listed, as sequenced in a study of patients and donors after allogeneic stem cell transplantation. TCRdb recomputed calls from the RT-PCR reads with MiXCR, one row per CDR3 protein. This sample has a few hundred thousand distinct CDR3 sequences, with less than 15% found just once. The sample consisted of blood, either unsorted or a sorted T cell fraction (not recorded which). The receptors come from a human donor who was either an allogeneic HSCT recipient or a stem cell or donor lymphocyte infusion donor (not recorded which). It is not recorded whose cells these are; they may come from a transplant donor.

This clonotype was seen only a few times. The chain uses TRBV5-1 and TRBJ2-2; the D gene could be TRBD1 or TRBD2 (5 bases each). The CDR3 is made up of 15 amino acids. CDR1 and CDR2 from the germline V gene are SGHRS and YFSETQ. Trimming removed 4 bases at V and 4 bases at J, with 14 bases between. The CDR3 bases are TGCGCCAGCAGCCGTATGAACGGGGCCACCGGGGAGCTGTTTTTT. Translating gives CASSRMNGATGELFF.

This clonotype was detected ten times or more. This sequence joins TRBV5-1 and TRBJ2-1, with 9 bases fitting TRBD1. J lost 5 bases, V lost 1 base, and 4 bases had no gene match. Germline CDR1 and CDR2: SGHRS and YFSETQ. This CDR3 is 15 amino acids long. CDR3: CASSLITGGHNEQFF. Here the CDR3 DNA reads TGCGCCAGCAGCTTGATTACAGGGGGCCACAATGAGCAGTTCTTC.

The rearrangement joins TRBV10-1 to TRBJ1-1, with D possibly being TRBD1 (5 bases). The CDR3 spans 14 residues. V was pared by 9 bases and J by 1 base, with 15 bases between. CDR1 and CDR2 (germline): WNHNN, SYGVQD (reference sequence). The CDR3 loop reads CARSLRQKNTEAFF. The CDR3 DNA sequence: TGCGCCAGGAGCCTTCGACAGAAGAACACTGAAGCTTTCTTT.

This rearrangement joins TRBV12-3 or TRBV12-4 to TRBJ2-7, with D perhaps TRBD2 (5 bases). The CDR3 is made up of 14 amino acids. V was shortened by 3 bases and J by 9 bases, with 18 bases between the two germline ends. For the CDR3, the DNA is TGTGCCAGCAGTTTTGAGGGCCGAGGTTCAGGGCAGTACTTC. Translating gives CASSFEGRGSGQYF.

This clonotype has only a few counts. The CDR3 is CSVNSGWGTDTQYF. In DNA, the CDR3 is TGCAGCGTTAACAGCGGTTGGGGCACAGATACGCAGTATTTT. J is TRBJ2-3 and V is TRBV29-1; a weak D match, TRBD2 (5 bases). This CDR3 has 14 amino acids. V was pared by 5 bases and J by 1 base, with 13 bases between. Germline assignment: CDR1 SQVTM and CDR2 ANQGSEA.

This clonotype was detected many times. The chain combines TRBV11-3 with TRBJ2-7, with 9 bases that match TRBD2. Germline V gene data show CDR1 as SGHNT and CDR2 as YENEEA. The junction had 1 base not matched to a gene; V was cut back by 0 bases and J by 4 bases. The CDR3 loop spans 14 amino acids. The CDR3 DNA is TGTGCCAGCAGCTTAGATCTAGCGGGGTACGAGCAGTACTTC. Translation gives CASSLDLAGYEQYF.

The chain has TRBV9 and TRBJ1-6; 8 positions agree with TRBD1. V shed 0 bases and J 9 bases; nucleotides not matched to a gene: 5. CDR1 and CDR2 (germline): SGDLS, YYNGEE. This CDR3 is built from 15 residues. The CDR3 sequence is CASSVGGDRGSPLHF. CDR3 nucleotide sequence: TGTGCCAGCAGCGTAGGTGGTGACAGGGGTTCACCCCTCCACTTT. The full variable domain, in which reference TRBV9 and TRBJ1-6 provide the parts outside the CDR3, is DSGVTQTPKHLITATGQRVTLRCSPRSGDLSVYWYQQSLDQGLQFLIQYYNGEERAKGNILERFSAQQFPDLHSELNLSSLELGDSALYFCASSVGGDRGSPLHFGNGTRLTVT.

This clonotype was observed a handful of times. The chain employs TRBV30 and TRBJ1-1; no clear D gene. Germline V lookup: CDR1 GTSNPN, CDR2 SVGIG (reference sequence). The CDR3 extends over 11 amino acids. V was shortened by 3 bases and J by 6 bases, with 8 bases between the two germline ends. The CDR3 bases are TGTGCCTGGAGCGGTAGCGCTGAAGCTTTCTTT. Protein: CAWSGSAEAFF.

This clonotype appeared many times. The rearrangement joins TRBV12-3 or TRBV12-4 to TRBJ2-6; 8 bases map to TRBD1. The trim removed 4 bases at V and 0 bases at J, leaving 5 bases unmatched. CDR3 length: 17 residues. The CDR3 bases are TGTGCCAGCAGTTACGGACAGGGTCTCTCTGGGGCCAACGTCCTGACTTTC. Amino acid sequence: CASSYGQGLSGANVLTF.

This clonotype appeared many times. The V gene is TRBV5-1, the J gene TRBJ1-2; D is uncertain. Germline-derived CDR1 and CDR2 are SGHRS and YFSETQ. This CDR3 comprises 14 residues. The V and J ends lost 0 bases and 5 bases respectively, with 11 bases between them. The CDR3 sequence is CASSLDGMGYGYTF. DNA for the CDR3: TGCGCCAGCAGCTTGGACGGAATGGGGTATGGCTACACCTTC. The entire variable domain, with the rest obtained from reference TRBV5-1 and TRBJ1-2, is as follows: KAGVTQTPRYLIKTRGQQVTLSCSPISGHRSVSWYQQTPGQGLQFLFEYFSETQRNKGNFPGRFSGRQFSNSRSEMNVSTLELGDSALYLCASSLDGMGYGYTFGSGTRLTVV.

The V and J genes are TRBV11-3 and TRBJ1-1; D is unresolved. The CDR3 is 14 amino acids. The germline V gene has CDR1 SGHNT and CDR2 YENEEA. V lost 5 bases and J lost 5, with 15 bases in between. In DNA, the CDR3 is TGTGCCAGCAGCGTCGACTCTACGGAGACTGAAGCTTTCTTT. Translating gives CASSVDSTETEAFF.

This chain joins TRBV19 and TRBJ1-1, with a weak D call TRBD1 (6 bases). V was clipped by 3 bases and J by 5 bases, with 16 bases between them. CDR3 length: 15 residues. Germline V gene lookup returns CDR1 LNHDA and CDR2 SQIVND (reference sequence). In nucleotides, the CDR3 is TGTGCCAGTAGTATCAGAACAGGGCCGGGGACTGAAGCTTTCTTT. It yields the protein CASSIRTGPGTEAFF.

This rearrangement joins TRBV6-1 to TRBJ1-1, with TRBD1 matching over 7 bases. J was trimmed by 5 bases and V by 6 bases; bases with no gene match: 15. From germline, CDR1 is MNHNS and CDR2 SASEGT. This CDR3 has 16 amino acids. The CDR3 reads CASSRNLDRVGTEAFF. The CDR3 DNA is TGTGCCAGCAGCCGGAACCTTGACAGGGTTGGGACTGAAGCTTTCTTT.

This clonotype was found many times. CDR3 nucleotide sequence: TGTGCCAGCAGCTTAGGAGAGAGCTCCTACGAGCAGTACTTC. This codes for CASSLGESSYEQYF. The gene calls are TRBV7-8 and TRBJ2-7; D is undetermined. V gave up 1 base and J gave up 0 bases, with 7 bases separating them. CDR3 length: 14 residues. Germline lookup yields CDR1 SGHVS and CDR2 FQNEAQ.

A few counts support this clonotype. This chain links TRBV6-1 with TRBJ1-1; the D is unclear. Between the trimmed V and J ends, which lost 6 bases and 1 base, there was a span of 12 bases. This CDR3 has 14 residues. Germline CDR1 MNHNS, CDR2 SASEGT. CDR3 in DNA: TGTGCCAGCAGGGATCGGGCAGGGAACACTGAAGCTTTCTTT. It codes for CASRDRAGNTEAFF.

The J gene is TRBJ1-1, the V gene TRBV5-6, with 7 bases that match TRBD1. The CDR3 sequence is 17 residues long. CDR1 and CDR2 (germline): SGHDT, YYEEEE. V lost 3 bases to trimming and J lost 3 bases; unmatched junction nucleotides: 14. The CDR3 DNA reads TGTGCCAGCAGCTGGGGGCGGACGGGACAGCCTTACACTGAAGCTTTCTTT. Protein: CASSWGRTGQPYTEAFF.

This clonotype was seen ten or more times. The chain recombines TRBV12-3 or TRBV12-4 with TRBJ1-5; D not resolved. Trimming stripped 6 bases from V and 0 bases from J, with 12 bases between. The CDR3 has 15 amino acids. CDR3 sequence (DNA): TGTGCCAGCAGCACTACGGACCTTAGCAATCAGCCCCAGCATTTT. It is translated as CASSTTDLSNQPQHF.

The table lists this clonotype with a few counts. The rearrangement uses TRBV19 and TRBJ2-5, with D possibly being TRBD2 (5 bases). CDR3 length: 16 amino acids. Trimming cost V 5 bases and J 4 bases, with 20 bases left between them. Looked up from germline, CDR1 is LNHDA and CDR2 is SQIVND (reference sequence). The CDR3 nucleotides read TGTGCCAGTAGTCCGCTAGCTCGGGGAAGCAGAGAGACCCAGTACTTC. Its translation: CASSPLARGSRETQYF.

The sample holds many counts of this clonotype. As DNA, the CDR3 is TGCGCCAGCAGCCGTGGACAGGGCGAATTCGATACGCAGTATTTT. Amino acid sequence: CASSRGQGEFDTQYF. This sequence joins TRBV4-3 and TRBJ2-3, with TRBD1 matching 8 bases. Losses at the gene ends were 4 bases for V and 6 bases for J; bases not matched to a gene: 9. CDR3 length: 15 amino acids. The germline gives CDR1 LGHNA, CDR2 YSLEER.

There are a few counts of this clonotype. V usage is TRBV2 and J usage is TRBJ2-2, with a tentative D call TRBD2 (5 bases). Germline CDR1 and CDR2: SNHLY and FYNNEI. The CDR3 length is 14 residues. V was pared by 5 bases and J by 4 bases, with 11 bases between. As DNA, the CDR3 is TGTGCCAGCAGTCTACTAGGAGGCACCGGGGAGCTGTTTTTT. Translation gives CASSLLGGTGELFF. Looking up the rest from reference TRBV2 and TRBJ2-2 gives the full variable domain: EPEVTQTPSHQVTQMGQEVILRCVPISNHLYFYWYRQILGQKVEFLVSFYNNEISEKSEIFDDQFSVERPDGSNFTLKIRSTKLEDSAMYFCASSLLGGTGELFFGEGSRLTVL.

This clonotype came up a few times. V is TRBV27 and J is TRBJ2-5, with a tentative D call TRBD1 (5 bases). The V end was cut by 4 bases, the J end by 2 bases, with 20 bases between. From germline, CDR1 is MNHEY and CDR2 SMNVEV (reference sequence). CDR3 length: 17 amino acids. The CDR3 sequence is CASSSLRQRKGQETQYF. CDR3 nucleotides: TGTGCCAGCAGTTCCCTCCGACAGAGGAAGGGGCAAGAGACCCAGTACTTC.

The rearrangement uses TRBV10-3 and TRBJ1-2; 7 bases match TRBD1. With 2 bases clipped from V and 1 base from J, the junction kept 4 bases outside the gene matches. CDR1 and CDR2 (germline): ENHRY, SYGVKD. This CDR3 has 15 amino acids. The CDR3 region is CAISERDSYNYGYTF. CDR3 coding DNA: TGTGCCATCAGTGAGAGGGACAGCTATAACTATGGCTACACCTTC.

The rearrangement links TRBV24-1 to TRBJ1-1; D is possibly TRBD1 (5 bases). Germline V gene data show CDR1 as KGHDR and CDR2 as SFDVKD. The CDR3 is made up of 14 amino acids. V lost 4 bases and J lost 9, with 17 bases in between. In DNA, the CDR3 is TGTGCCACCAGTGACCGAGGGGTTCTACCCAAAGCTTTCTTT. This gives the protein CATSDRGVLPKAFF.

This clonotype came up a few times. This chain joins TRBV27 and TRBJ2-7; 7 nucleotides agree with TRBD2. This CDR3 is 14 amino acids long. Trimming cost V 6 bases and J 1 base; bases outside gene matches: 6. Germline V gene lookup returns CDR1 MNHEY and CDR2 SMNVEV (reference sequence). Here the CDR3 DNA reads TGTGCCAGCAGGATAAGCGGGGCTTCCTACGAGCAGTACTTC. It specifies CASRISGASYEQYF.

This clonotype was seen many times. The chain has TRBV24-1 and TRBJ1-5; TRBD1 is a possible D gene (5 bases). The CDR3 sequence is 14 residues long. Trimming took off 8 bases at V and 3 bases at J, with 13 bases between the two ends. Germline V gives CDR1 KGHDR, CDR2 SFDVKD. This CDR3 reads CATKGPGLNQPQHF. The DNA of the CDR3 is TGTGCCACCAAGGGTCCAGGGCTCAATCAGCCCCAGCATTTT.

This clonotype was detected many times. This chain connects TRBV10-3 to TRBJ1-2; D is undetermined. Germline V lookup: CDR1 ENHRY, CDR2 SYGVKD. The germline V and J ends were trimmed by 0 bases and 4 bases, with 9 bases remaining between them. The CDR3 extends over 14 amino acids. The CDR3 loop is CAISESLDRYGYTF. CDR3 nucleotides: TGTGCCATCAGTGAGTCCCTTGACCGCTATGGCTACACCTTC.

This clonotype occurred a few times. The rearrangement joins TRBV25-1 to TRBJ2-7; 8 bases map to TRBD2. Germline lookup yields CDR1 MGHDK and CDR2 SYGVNS. The CDR3 covers 16 residues. V shed 4 bases and J 4 bases; nucleotides not matched to a gene: 12. The CDR3 DNA sequence: TGTGCCAGCAGTGGAGGGACTAGTGGTCCGATATACGAGCAGTACTTC. Amino acid sequence: CASSGGTSGPIYEQYF.

The V call is TRBV5-1, the J call TRBJ2-2; D remains ambiguous. This CDR3 comprises 13 residues. From germline, CDR1 is SGHRS and CDR2 YFSETQ. Trimming removed 4 bases from V and 6 bases from J, with 10 bases in between. The CDR3 loop reads CASSLGLAGELFF. CDR3 coding DNA: TGCGCCAGCAGCCTTGGTCTTGCCGGGGAGCTGTTTTTT.

This clonotype was seen a handful of times. The chain employs TRBV11-3 and TRBJ2-1; 7 nucleotides match TRBD2. This CDR3 contains 12 residues. J gave up 14 bases and V 5 bases, and 9 bases lay outside the gene matches. CDR1 is SGHNT and CDR2 is YENEEA in the germline V gene. CDR3: CASSPDWGGEFF. The CDR3 bases are TGTGCCAGCAGCCCTGATTGGGGGGGTGAGTTCTTC.

V gene TRBV5-1 combines with J gene TRBJ1-4; TRBD1 matches at 12 bases. V gave up 3 bases and J gave up 10 bases; unmatched junction bases: 10. The CDR3 loop spans 16 amino acids. Germline loops: CDR1 SGHRS, CDR2 YFSETQ. DNA for the CDR3: TGCGCCAGCAGCTCCGGGACAGGGGGCCGTGTCGGAAAACTGTTTTTT. Translation gives CASSSGTGGRVGKLFF.

This clonotype has only a few counts. The chain carries TRBV6-6 and TRBJ1-5, with D uncertain. Per the germline V gene, CDR1 is MNHNY and CDR2 is SVGAGI (reference sequence). This CDR3 spans 12 amino acids. V was clipped by 7 bases and J by 5 bases, with 9 bases between them. This chain's CDR3 is CASTLSDQPQHF. As DNA, the CDR3 is TGTGCCAGCACCCTCAGCGATCAGCCCCAGCATTTT.

This chain joins TRBV20-1 and TRBJ1-5; 9 bases align to TRBD1. J lost 16 bases, V lost 6 bases, and 19 bases had no gene match. This CDR3 is 14 amino acids long. CDR1 and CDR2 (germline): DFQATT, SNEGSKA (reference sequence). The CDR3 region has the DNA TGCAGTGCCAGACCGGGACAGGGTAATCAGCCCCTTCATTTT. Translating it yields CSARPGQGNQPLHF.